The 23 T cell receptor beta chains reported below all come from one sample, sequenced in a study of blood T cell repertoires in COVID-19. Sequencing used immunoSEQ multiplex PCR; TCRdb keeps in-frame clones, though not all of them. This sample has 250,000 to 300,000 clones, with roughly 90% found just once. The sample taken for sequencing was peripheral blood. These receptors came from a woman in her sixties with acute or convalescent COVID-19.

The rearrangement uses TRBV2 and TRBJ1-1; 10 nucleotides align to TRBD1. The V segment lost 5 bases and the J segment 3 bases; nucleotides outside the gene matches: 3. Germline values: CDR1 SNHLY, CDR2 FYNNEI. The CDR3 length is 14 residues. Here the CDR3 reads CASSRTGGDTEAFF. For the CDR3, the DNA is TGTGCCAGCAGTCGGACAGGGGGGGACACTGAAGCTTTCTTT. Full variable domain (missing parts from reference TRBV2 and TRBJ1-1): EPEVTQTPSHQVTQMGQEVILRCVPISNHLYFYWYRQILGQKVEFLVSFYNNEISEKSEIFDDQFSVERPDGSNFTLKIRSTKLEDSAMYFCASSRTGGDTEAFFGQGTRLTVV.

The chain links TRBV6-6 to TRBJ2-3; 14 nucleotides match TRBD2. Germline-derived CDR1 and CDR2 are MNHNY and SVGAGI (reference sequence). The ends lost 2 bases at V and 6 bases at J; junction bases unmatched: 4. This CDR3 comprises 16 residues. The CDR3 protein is CASSYPGTSGSDTQYF. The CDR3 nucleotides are TGTGCCAGCAGTTACCCTGGGACTAGCGGGAGCGATACGCAGTATTTT.

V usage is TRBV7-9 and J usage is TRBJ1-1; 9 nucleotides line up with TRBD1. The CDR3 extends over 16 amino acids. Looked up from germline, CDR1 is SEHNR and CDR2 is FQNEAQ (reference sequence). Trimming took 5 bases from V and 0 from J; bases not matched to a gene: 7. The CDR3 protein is CASSPRQGVLNTEAFF. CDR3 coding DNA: TGTGCCAGCAGCCCCAGACAGGGGGTGTTGAACACTGAAGCTTTCTTT.

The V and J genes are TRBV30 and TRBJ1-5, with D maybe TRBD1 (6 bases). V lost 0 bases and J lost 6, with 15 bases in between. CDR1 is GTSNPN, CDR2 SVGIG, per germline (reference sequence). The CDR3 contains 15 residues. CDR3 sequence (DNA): TGTGCCTGGAGTGTATCGGGCAGGGGAAGTCAGCCCCAGCATTTT. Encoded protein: CAWSVSGRGSQPQHF.

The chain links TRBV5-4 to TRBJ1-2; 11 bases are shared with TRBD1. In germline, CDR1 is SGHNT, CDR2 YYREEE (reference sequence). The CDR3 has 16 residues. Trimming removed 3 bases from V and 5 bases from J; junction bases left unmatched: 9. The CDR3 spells CASSSGSGTGGYGYTF. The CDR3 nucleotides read TGTGCCAGCAGCTCAGGTTCCGGGACAGGGGGATATGGCTACACCTTC.

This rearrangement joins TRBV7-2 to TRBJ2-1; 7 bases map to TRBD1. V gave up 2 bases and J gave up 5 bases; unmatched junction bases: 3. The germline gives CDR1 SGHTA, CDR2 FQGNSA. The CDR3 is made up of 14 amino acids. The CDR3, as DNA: TGTGCCAGCAGCTTAATGACAGGGAACAATGAGCAGTTCTTC. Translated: CASSLMTGNNEQFF.

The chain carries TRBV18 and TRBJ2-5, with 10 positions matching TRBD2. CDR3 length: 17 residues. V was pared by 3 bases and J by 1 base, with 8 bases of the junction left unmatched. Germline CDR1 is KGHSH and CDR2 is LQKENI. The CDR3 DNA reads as TGTGCCAGCTCACCCCTAAGCGGGGGGGCCCTCCAAGAGACCCAGTACTTC. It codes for CASSPLSGGALQETQYF.

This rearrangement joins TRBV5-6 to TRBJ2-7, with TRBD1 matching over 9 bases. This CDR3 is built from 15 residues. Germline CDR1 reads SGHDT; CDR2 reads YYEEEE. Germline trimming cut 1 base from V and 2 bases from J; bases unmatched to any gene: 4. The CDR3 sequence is CASSLKGQGTYEQYF. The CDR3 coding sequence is TGTGCCAGCAGCTTGAAAGGACAGGGGACCTACGAGCAGTACTTC.

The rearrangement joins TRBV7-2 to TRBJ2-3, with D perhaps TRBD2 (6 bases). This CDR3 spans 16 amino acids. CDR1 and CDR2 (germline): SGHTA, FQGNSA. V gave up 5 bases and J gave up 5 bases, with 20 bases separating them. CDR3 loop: CASSMRKRASRDTQYF. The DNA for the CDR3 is TGTGCCAGCAGCATGCGAAAGCGGGCCTCTCGAGATACGCAGTATTTT.

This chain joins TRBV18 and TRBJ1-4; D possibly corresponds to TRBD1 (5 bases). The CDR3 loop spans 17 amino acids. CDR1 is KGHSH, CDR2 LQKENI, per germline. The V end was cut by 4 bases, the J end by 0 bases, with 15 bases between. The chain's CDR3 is CASSLYLPGPTNEKLFF. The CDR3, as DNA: TGTGCCAGCTCACTCTATTTGCCAGGGCCAACTAATGAAAAACTGTTTTTT. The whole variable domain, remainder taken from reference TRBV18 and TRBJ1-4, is NAGVMQNPRHLVRRRGQEARLRCSPMKGHSHVYWYRQLPEEGLKFMVYLQKENIIDESGMPKERFSAEFPKEGPSILRIQQVVRGDSAAYFCASSLYLPGPTNEKLFFGSGTQLSVL.

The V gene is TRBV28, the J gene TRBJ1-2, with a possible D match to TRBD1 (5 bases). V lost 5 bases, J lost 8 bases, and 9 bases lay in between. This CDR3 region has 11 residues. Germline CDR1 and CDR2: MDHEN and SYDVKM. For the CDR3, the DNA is TGTGCCAGCAGTCCCGGGGGAGGCTACACCTTC. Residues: CASSPGGGYTF.

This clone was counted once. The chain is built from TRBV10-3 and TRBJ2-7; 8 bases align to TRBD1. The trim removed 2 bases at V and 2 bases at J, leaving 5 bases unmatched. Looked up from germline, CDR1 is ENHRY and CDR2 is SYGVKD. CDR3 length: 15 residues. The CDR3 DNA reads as TGTGCCATCAGTGAGACTGGACAGGGTACCTACGAGCAGTACTTC. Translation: CAISETGQGTYEQYF.

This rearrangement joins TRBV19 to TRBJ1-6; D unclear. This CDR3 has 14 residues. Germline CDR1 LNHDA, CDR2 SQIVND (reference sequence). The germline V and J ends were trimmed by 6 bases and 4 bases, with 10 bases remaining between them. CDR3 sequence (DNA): TGTGCCAGTAGCCCGGGTCCATATAATTCACCCCTCCACTTT. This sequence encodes CASSPGPYNSPLHF.

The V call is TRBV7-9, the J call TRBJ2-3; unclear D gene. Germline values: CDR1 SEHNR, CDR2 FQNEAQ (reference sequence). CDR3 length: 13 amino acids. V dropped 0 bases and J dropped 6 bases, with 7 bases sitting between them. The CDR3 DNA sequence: TGTGCCAGCAGCTTAGCGGCAGCGGATACGCAGTATTTT. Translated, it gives CASSLAAADTQYF.

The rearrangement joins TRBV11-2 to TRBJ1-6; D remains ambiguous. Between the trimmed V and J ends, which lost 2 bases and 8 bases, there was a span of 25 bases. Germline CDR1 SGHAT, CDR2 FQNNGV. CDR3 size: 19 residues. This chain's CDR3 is CASSLMVGRILRTYSPLHF. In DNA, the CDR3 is TGTGCCAGCAGCTTAATGGTAGGCAGGATTCTAAGAACATATTCACCCCTCCACTTT.

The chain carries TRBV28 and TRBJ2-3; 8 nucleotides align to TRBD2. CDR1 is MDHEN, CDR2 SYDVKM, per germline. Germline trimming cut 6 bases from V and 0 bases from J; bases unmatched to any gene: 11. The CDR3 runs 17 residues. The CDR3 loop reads CASSLAKRGSSTDTQYF. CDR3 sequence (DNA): TGTGCCAGCAGCCTGGCGAAGCGGGGGTCTAGCACAGATACGCAGTATTTT.

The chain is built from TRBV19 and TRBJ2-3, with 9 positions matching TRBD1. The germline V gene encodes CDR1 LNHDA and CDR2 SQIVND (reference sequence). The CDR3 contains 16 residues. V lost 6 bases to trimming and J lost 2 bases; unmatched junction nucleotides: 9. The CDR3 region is CASSSGDRAITDTQYF. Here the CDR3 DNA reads TGTGCCAGTAGCTCGGGGGACAGGGCAATCACAGATACGCAGTATTTT.

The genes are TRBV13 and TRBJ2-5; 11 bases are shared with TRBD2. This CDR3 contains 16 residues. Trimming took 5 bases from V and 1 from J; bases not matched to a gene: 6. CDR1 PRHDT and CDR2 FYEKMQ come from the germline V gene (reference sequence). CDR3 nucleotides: TGTGCCAGCAGCACCGGGACTAGCGGATCCCAAGAGACCCAGTACTTC. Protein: CASSTGTSGSQETQYF.

CDR3 nucleotide sequence: TGTGCCAGCAGCCTGAGACAGGGCATCGGGAACACTGAAGCTTTCTTT. Translation gives CASSLRQGIGNTEAFF. The chain carries TRBV3-1 (or the pseudogene TRBV3-2) and TRBJ1-1, with 7 bases matching TRBD1. Germline V gene lookup returns CDR1 LGHDT and CDR2 YNNKEL (reference sequence). The V gene end was trimmed by 4 bases and the J gene end by 1 base; junction bases not matched to a gene: 9. This CDR3 region has 16 residues.

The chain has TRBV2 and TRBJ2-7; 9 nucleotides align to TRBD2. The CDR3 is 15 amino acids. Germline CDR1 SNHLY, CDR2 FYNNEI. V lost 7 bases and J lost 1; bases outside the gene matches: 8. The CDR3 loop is CASMRLAGKSYEQYF. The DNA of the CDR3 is TGTGCCAGCATGAGGCTAGCGGGAAAATCCTACGAGCAGTACTTC. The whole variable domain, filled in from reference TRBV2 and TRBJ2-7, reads EPEVTQTPSHQVTQMGQEVILRCVPISNHLYFYWYRQILGQKVEFLVSFYNNEISEKSEIFDDQFSVERPDGSNFTLKIRSTKLEDSAMYFCASMRLAGKSYEQYFGPGTRLTVT.

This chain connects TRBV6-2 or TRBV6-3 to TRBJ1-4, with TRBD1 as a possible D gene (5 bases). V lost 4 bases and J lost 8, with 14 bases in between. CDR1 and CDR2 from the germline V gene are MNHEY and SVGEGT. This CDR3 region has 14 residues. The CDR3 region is CASSSGGKEEKLFF. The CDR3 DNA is TGTGCCAGCAGTTCCGGGGGGAAGGAGGAAAAACTGTTTTTT.

In DNA form, the CDR3 reads TGTGCCAGCAGCTTAGGCGGCCCGCAAGAGACCCAGTACTTC. Translating it yields CASSLGGPQETQYF. The chain carries TRBV7-3 and TRBJ2-5; unclear D gene. CDR3 length: 14 amino acids. Trimming pared 2 bases from V and 2 bases from J, leaving 9 bases between. Germline CDR1 is SGHTA and CDR2 is FQGTGA.

In nucleotides, the CDR3 is TGCAGTGCTAGTTCCTCATTGGAGCGGGAGGGCGCAGATACGCAGTATTTT. It codes for CSASSSLEREGADTQYF. The chain couples TRBV20-1 to TRBJ2-3; 10 nucleotides align to TRBD2. The CDR3 extends over 17 amino acids. After removal of 3 bases from V and 4 bases from J, the junction contained 13 bases not matched to a gene. The germline gives CDR1 DFQATT, CDR2 SNEGSKA (reference sequence).